The 14 T cell receptor beta chains in this list originate from one sample, sequenced in a study of early T cells in non-severe SARS-CoV-2 infection. TCRdb reprocessed the 5' RACE reads with MiXCR, giving one entry per CDR3 protein. The data hold 45,000 to 50,000 distinct CDR3 sequences, with roughly 6.1% observed a single time. The specimen comprised whole blood, sampled at baseline. Receptor source: an adult who was a healthcare worker with PCR-confirmed SARS-CoV-2 infection or an uninfected control (not recorded which).

The CDR3 sequence: CASSPLGRVETQYF. The CDR3 nucleotides read TGTGCCAGCAGCCCGTTGGGGCGCGTAGAGACCCAGTACTTC. The chain couples TRBV11-2 to TRBJ2-5, with D maybe TRBD1 (5 bases). CDR1 is SGHAT, CDR2 FQNNGV, per germline. The CDR3 has 14 residues. Trimming took 5 bases from V and 4 from J, leaving 14 bases between them.

The chain links TRBV5-1 to TRBJ1-4; no reliable D call. Trimming left V 4 bases short and J 4 bases short, with 14 bases between. The CDR3 is made up of 15 amino acids. CDR1 is SGHRS and CDR2 is YFSETQ in the germline V gene. This chain's CDR3 is CASSDGSSLNEKLFF. In DNA form, the CDR3 reads TGCGCCAGCAGCGACGGGTCCTCACTTAATGAAAAACTGTTTTTT. Supplemented by reference TRBV5-1 and TRBJ1-4, the full variable domain reads KAGVTQTPRYLIKTRGQQVTLSCSPISGHRSVSWYQQTPGQGLQFLFEYFSETQRNKGNFPGRFSGRQFSNSRSEMNVSTLELGDSALYLCASSDGSSLNEKLFFGSGTQLSVL.

This clonotype has a count of ten or more. This sequence joins TRBV4-3 and TRBJ2-2; TRBD2 aligns across 11 bases. CDR3 length: 18 amino acids. The ends lost 1 base at V and 0 bases at J; junction bases unmatched: 4. CDR1 is LGHNA, CDR2 YSLEER, per germline. CDR3 nucleotide sequence: TGCGCCAGCAGCCAAGGACAACTAGCGGGAGCGAACACCGGGGAGCTGTTTTTT. Its protein product is CASSQGQLAGANTGELFF.

The CDR3 spells CSATSGSAHNEQFF. The CDR3 bases are TGCAGTGCTACAAGCGGGAGCGCACACAATGAGCAGTTCTTC. This sequence joins TRBV20-1 and TRBJ2-1; 8 bases agree with TRBD2. Trimming removed 4 bases from V and 5 bases from J; junction bases left unmatched: 7. The germline V gene encodes CDR1 DFQATT and CDR2 SNEGSKA (reference sequence). CDR3 length: 14 amino acids.

In its sample, this clonotype was seen a few times. The chain is built from TRBV3-1 and TRBJ2-7; TRBD2 is a possible D gene (5 bases). The CDR3 length is 13 residues. V was clipped by 3 bases and J by 4 bases, with 10 bases between them. Germline V CDR1 and CDR2: LGHDT, YNNKEL (reference sequence). CDR3 loop: CASSQGSAYEQYF. The CDR3 coding sequence is TGTGCCAGCAGCCAGGGTAGCGCTTACGAGCAGTACTTC.

This clonotype was seen many times. The CDR3: CASSVRLGPSYNEQFF. The CDR3 DNA sequence: TGTGCCAGCAGTGTCCGACTGGGCCCCTCCTACAATGAGCAGTTCTTC. The chain combines TRBV27 with TRBJ2-1, with D unclear. Germline V gene lookup returns CDR1 MNHEY and CDR2 SMNVEV (reference sequence). This CDR3 spans 16 amino acids. The ends were cut back, 5 bases at V and 0 bases at J, with 14 bases in the middle.

This clonotype was recorded many times. The chain links TRBV19 to TRBJ1-5; D gene unclear. V was shortened by 6 bases and J by 11 bases, with 14 bases between the two germline ends. This CDR3 comprises 12 residues. Germline assignment: CDR1 LNHDA and CDR2 SQIVND (reference sequence). Here the CDR3 reads CASSLHFGAQHF. CDR3 DNA sequence: TGTGCCAGTAGCCTTCACTTCGGGGCCCAGCATTTT.

V usage is TRBV18 and J usage is TRBJ1-1; no clear D. Trimming pared 2 bases from V and 0 bases from J, leaving 4 bases between. This CDR3 contains 13 residues. Germline V gene lookup returns CDR1 KGHSH and CDR2 LQKENI. CDR3 region: CASSPGMNTEAFF. CDR3 DNA: TGTGCCAGCTCACCAGGGATGAACACTGAAGCTTTCTTT.

This clonotype is categorized as medium-sized. The chain carries TRBV9 and TRBJ2-3; 7 bases match TRBD1. Germline CDR1 and CDR2: SGDLS and YYNGEE. Trimming cost V 3 bases and J 4 bases; bases outside gene matches: 11. This CDR3 is built from 16 residues. CDR3 coding DNA: TGTGCCAGCAGCGGGAGGACAGGAGGCTCCCCAGATACGCAGTATTTT. The encoded protein is CASSGRTGGSPDTQYF. Combining the CDR3 with reference TRBV9 and TRBJ2-3 gives the whole variable domain DSGVTQTPKHLITATGQRVTLRCSPRSGDLSVYWYQQSLDQGLQFLIQYYNGEERAKGNILERFSAQQFPDLHSELNLSSLELGDSALYFCASSGRTGGSPDTQYFGPGTRLTVL.

This clonotype was found many times. V gene TRBV20-1 combines with J gene TRBJ2-1; TRBD2 matches 8 bases. Germline V gene data show CDR1 as DFQATT and CDR2 as SNEGSKA (reference sequence). This CDR3 is 15 amino acids long. J was trimmed by 0 bases and V by 1 base; bases with no gene match: 2. In DNA, the CDR3 is TGCAGTGCTAGAGGTGGGACTAGCTCCTACAATGAGCAGTTCTTC. Translation gives CSARGGTSSYNEQFF.

The J gene is TRBJ1-5, the V gene TRBV7-2; TRBD1 is a possible D gene (5 bases). The germline gives CDR1 SGHTA, CDR2 FQGNSA. The V end lost 1 base, the J end lost 4 bases, and 11 bases lay between the germline ends. This CDR3 contains 15 residues. CDR3 in DNA: TGTGCCAGCAGCTTAGAGCAGGGACCAAATCAGCCCCAGCATTTT. Translation gives CASSLEQGPNQPQHF.

This sequence joins TRBV12-3 or TRBV12-4 and TRBJ2-1, with unresolved D. The V gene lost 1 base and the J gene lost 6 bases, with 4 bases spanning the gap. The length of the CDR3 is 12 residues. The CDR3 sequence: CASSLDANEQFF. In DNA, the CDR3 is TGTGCCAGCAGTTTAGATGCCAATGAGCAGTTCTTC.

The chain combines TRBV10-3 with TRBJ1-2; D gene ambiguous. The V gene's germline CDR1 is ENHRY and CDR2 SYGVKD. V lost 3 bases and J 4 bases, leaving 9 bases between the germline ends. This CDR3 has 13 amino acids. The CDR3 DNA reads TGTGCCATCAGTGAATCATTGAGCTATGGCTACACCTTC. Translating gives CAISESLSYGYTF.

This clonotype was seen only a few times. Here the CDR3 DNA reads TGCGCCAGCAGCCAAGATCTGGGACTCAGCTCCTACGAGCAGTACTTC. This sequence encodes CASSQDLGLSSYEQYF. This chain connects TRBV4-3 to TRBJ2-7; tentative D call: TRBD2 (6 bases). Trimming shortened V by 0 bases and J by 0 bases, and 12 bases separated the two germline ends. The germline CDR1 and CDR2 sequences are LGHNA and YSLEER. This CDR3 comprises 16 residues.